A single sample gave rise to the 12 T cell receptor beta chains below, sequenced in a study of T-cell memory formation after mild COVID-19 (dated by TCRdb to about 2021). Library construction relied on 5' RACE. The sequencer listed for this sample is Illumina NovaSeq 6000. TCRdb trimmed the raw reads at Q25, called clones with MiXCR and kept productive beta chains. One record per CDR3 amino acid sequence lists the most common genes and DNA. The sample yields roughly 120,000 distinct CDR3 sequences; roughly 15% were counted once. The ten largest account for approximately 15% of the sample. Sequencing was performed on PBMCs or a T cell subset sorted from them (not recorded which). Receptor source: an adult woman who had mild COVID-19 (a few samples of this study predate the infection). The sample titles of this study are shuffled in the database, so cell type and time point are left out; the donor was told from shared clones.

V usage is TRBV25-1 and J usage is TRBJ2-3, with 9 bases lining up with TRBD1. The germline V gene encodes CDR1 MGHDK and CDR2 SYGVNS. V lost 4 bases to trimming and J lost 3 bases; unmatched junction nucleotides: 5. The CDR3 contains 15 residues. The CDR3 here is CASSATGGGTDTQYF. The CDR3 coding sequence is TGTGCCAGCAGTGCGACAGGGGGTGGAACAGATACGCAGTATTTT. The variable domain in full, completed from reference TRBV25-1 and TRBJ2-3, reads EADIYQTPRYLVIGTGKKITLECSQTMGHDKMYWYQQDPGMELHLIHYSYGVNSTEKGDLSSESTVSRIRTEHFPLTLESARPSHTSQYLCASSATGGGTDTQYFGPGTRLTVL.

The chain has TRBV5-6 and TRBJ2-7, with TRBD1 identical over 9 bases. Germline V gene sequence: CDR1 SGHDT, CDR2 YYEEEE. The CDR3 is 14 amino acids. V shed 0 bases and J 6 bases; nucleotides not matched to a gene: 4. The CDR3 protein is CASSLDRGLVEQYF. The CDR3 region has the DNA TGTGCCAGCAGCTTGGACAGGGGGCTTGTCGAGCAGTACTTC.

This clonotype was counted only a few times. This chain links TRBV6-2 or TRBV6-3 with TRBJ2-1; a weak D match, TRBD1 (6 bases). In germline, CDR1 is MNHEY, CDR2 SVGEGT. The CDR3 spans 14 residues. Deletions cut 6 bases from V and 12 bases from J, with 21 bases between. In DNA, the CDR3 is TGTGCCAGCAGGCCTACGGGACACCCTACACGGCAGTTCTTC. This codes for CASRPTGHPTRQFF.

The CDR3 region has the DNA TGTGCCAGCAGCCCCAGAGTGCTGGGGAATGGCTACACCTTC. It encodes CASSPRVLGNGYTF. The V call is TRBV7-9, the J call TRBJ1-2; D gene uncertain. The CDR3 extends over 14 amino acids. Between the trimmed V and J ends, which lost 5 bases and 6 bases, there was a span of 16 bases. The germline CDR1 and CDR2 sequences are SEHNR and FQNEAQ (reference sequence).

Only a few counts were recorded for this clonotype. The gene calls are TRBV6-1 and TRBJ2-7, with 7 bases that match TRBD2. The CDR3 is 15 residues long. V was clipped by 4 bases and J by 3 bases; unmatched bases: 9. CDR1 and CDR2 from the germline V gene are MNHNS and SASEGT. The CDR3 nucleotides read TGTGCCAGCAGTGTTAGGGAGGGGATCGACTACGAGCAGTACTTC. Residues: CASSVREGIDYEQYF.

There are a few counts of this clonotype. The chain is built from TRBV11-2 and TRBJ2-2; D perhaps matches TRBD2 (5 bases). With 4 bases removed from V and 6 bases from J, the gap between germline ends came to 15 bases. CDR1 and CDR2 from the germline V gene are SGHAT and FQNNGV. This CDR3 has 15 amino acids. The CDR3 is CASSSPAGRPGELFF. The CDR3 region has the DNA TGTGCCAGCAGCTCGCCCGCGGGCCGTCCCGGGGAGCTGTTTTTT. Full variable domain (remainder filled in from reference TRBV11-2 and TRBJ2-2): EAGVAQSPRYKIIEKRQSVAFWCNPISGHATLYWYQQILGQGPKLLIQFQNNGVVDDSQLPKDRFSAERLKGVDSTLKIQPAKLEDSAVYLCASSSPAGRPGELFFGEGSRLTVL.

The chain has TRBV11-2 and TRBJ1-5; a weak D match, TRBD1 (6 bases). Germline V gene sequence: CDR1 SGHAT, CDR2 FQNNGV. The CDR3 totals 15 residues. The germline V and J ends were trimmed by 3 bases and 0 bases, with 9 bases remaining between them. The CDR3 loop reads CASSFGQTSNQPQHF. The CDR3 DNA follows: TGTGCCAGCAGCTTCGGACAGACTAGCAATCAGCCCCAGCATTTT.

The V and J genes are TRBV3-1 and TRBJ2-2; 9 positions match TRBD1. The CDR3 consists of 16 residues. The junction had 7 bases not matched to a gene; V was cut back by 5 bases and J by 3 bases. Germline-derived CDR1 and CDR2 are LGHDT and YNNKEL (reference sequence). DNA for the CDR3: TGTGCCAGCAGCGAAATACGGACAGGGGACACCGGGGAGCTGTTTTTT. This translates into CASSEIRTGDTGELFF.

The chain joins TRBV12-3 or TRBV12-4 to TRBJ1-2, with TRBD1 matching 8 bases. The CDR3 consists of 13 residues. Unmatched junction bases numbered 5, after V lost 5 bases and J lost 6 bases. CDR3 bases: TGTGCCAGCAGTCCGGACAGGGTAAATGGCTACACCTTC. Residues: CASSPDRVNGYTF.

This clonotype was observed a few times. The chain is built from TRBV19 and TRBJ1-2; TRBD1 matches 7 bases. CDR1 is LNHDA and CDR2 is SQIVND in the germline V gene (reference sequence). With 10 bases clipped from V and 4 bases from J, the junction kept 6 bases outside the gene matches. The CDR3 has 12 amino acids. CDR3 sequence (DNA): TGTGCCACTACCGGGACAGCCTATGGCTACACCTTC. Translation gives CATTGTAYGYTF.

This clonotype came up a few times. This chain joins TRBV4-1 and TRBJ2-7; perhaps D is TRBD1 or TRBD2 (5 bases each). The germline V and J ends were trimmed by 0 bases and 9 bases, with 9 bases remaining between them. The CDR3 spans 12 residues. In germline, CDR1 is MGHRA, CDR2 YSYEKL. In DNA, the CDR3 is TGCGCCAGCAGCCAAGAACGTGGGGGGCAGTACTTC. Translation: CASSQERGGQYF.

The chain couples TRBV4-2 to TRBJ1-3, with a tentative D call TRBD1 (6 bases). There are 15 residues in the CDR3. The germline gives CDR1 LGHNA, CDR2 YNFKEQ. V lost 2 bases and J 2 bases, leaving 10 bases between the germline ends. CDR3 bases: TGTGCCAGCAGCCAAACAGGGCATCCTGGAAACACCATATATTTT. Protein: CASSQTGHPGNTIYF.